These 18 T cell receptor beta chains were sequenced from one sample in a study of cytomegalovirus exposure and HLA in healthy donors. Use of 60 Vbeta and 13 Jbeta primers characterized the PCR. Assay used: immunoSEQ multiplex PCR; TCRdb lists only in-frame clones, some missing. The table includes 55,000 to 70,000 clones, approximately 60% detected once. Sequencing input: PBMCs. These receptors all come from a woman aged 50 to 60 in good health and CMV-seronegative.

The chain uses TRBV6-5 and TRBJ2-5, with D unresolved. There are 13 residues in the CDR3. The V gene's germline CDR1 is MNHEY and CDR2 SVGAGI. The germline V and J ends were trimmed by 6 bases and 5 bases, with 13 bases remaining between them. CDR3 sequence: CASRSGPRETQYF. CDR3 bases: TGTGCCAGCAGATCCGGTCCACGGGAGACCCAGTACTTC.

This rearrangement joins TRBV7-2 to TRBJ1-1; TRBD1 is a possible D gene (5 bases). Germline loops: CDR1 SGHTA, CDR2 FQGNSA. The CDR3 has 12 amino acids. The V and J ends lost 2 bases and 6 bases respectively, with 7 bases between them. The CDR3 bases are TGTGCCAGCAGCTTAAACAGGCCTGAAGCTTTCTTT. Translation gives CASSLNRPEAFF.

The CDR3 DNA sequence: TGTGCCTGGACAGGGACTAGGGTTAATGAAAAACTGTTTTTT. It codes for CAWTGTRVNEKLFF. V and J are TRBV30 and TRBJ1-4, with TRBD1 as a possible D gene (5 bases). CDR3 length equals 14 residues. CDR1 is GTSNPN and CDR2 is SVGIG in the germline V gene (reference sequence). V lost 4 bases and J lost 4, with 13 bases in between.

The CDR3 reads CASNKRTSGSYNEQFF. The CDR3 DNA sequence: TGTGCCAGCAACAAACGGACTAGCGGATCCTACAATGAGCAGTTCTTC. The J gene is TRBJ2-1, the V gene TRBV6-6; TRBD2 matches at 10 bases. With 7 bases clipped from V and 1 base from J, the junction kept 7 bases outside the gene matches. The CDR3 is 16 residues long. The germline V gene has CDR1 MNHNY and CDR2 SVGAGI (reference sequence).

This chain uses TRBV27 with TRBJ2-5, with TRBD2 matching over 11 bases. The germline CDR1 and CDR2 sequences are MNHEY and SMNVEV (reference sequence). The CDR3 has 14 residues. J was trimmed by 7 bases and V by 6 bases; bases with no gene match: 7. DNA for the CDR3: TGTGCCAGCAGGCGGACTAGCGGGTTGGGGACCCAGTACTTC. It encodes CASRRTSGLGTQYF.

V gene TRBV5-1 combines with J gene TRBJ2-3, with D possibly being TRBD2 (6 bases). Per germline, CDR1 SGHRS and CDR2 YFSETQ. Trimming stripped 5 bases from V and 0 bases from J, with 10 bases between. This CDR3 is built from 14 residues. The CDR3 bases are TGCGCCAGCAGGGCGGGGACTAGCACAGATACGCAGTATTTT. Amino acids: CASRAGTSTDTQYF.

The V and J genes are TRBV15 and TRBJ2-1, with 9 bases lining up with TRBD2. There are 15 residues in the CDR3. Germline CDR1 reads LNHNV; CDR2 reads YYDKDF (reference sequence). Losses at the gene ends were 5 bases for V and 0 bases for J; bases not matched to a gene: 2. Here the CDR3 DNA reads TGTGCCACCAGCTTAGCGGGAGTCTCCTACAATGAGCAGTTCTTC. This sequence encodes CATSLAGVSYNEQFF.

The chain has TRBV9 and TRBJ2-2, with 9 nucleotides matching TRBD2. CDR3 length: 17 residues. The germline CDR1 and CDR2 sequences are SGDLS and YYNGEE. V gave up 1 base and J gave up 2 bases; unmatched junction bases: 6. The CDR3: CASSVQAGGPNTGELFF. CDR3 DNA sequence: TGTGCCAGCAGCGTACAGGCGGGAGGGCCTAACACCGGGGAGCTGTTTTTT.

This clone was picked up a small number of times. The chain combines TRBV4-1 with TRBJ2-7; a weak D match, TRBD1 (5 bases). The CDR3 extends over 14 amino acids. Germline-derived CDR1 and CDR2 are MGHRA and YSYEKL. Trimming took off 1 base at V and 3 bases at J, with 10 bases between the two ends. DNA for the CDR3: TGCGCCAGCAGCCAAGGGGGCAGGGTCTACGAGCAGTACTTC. Its translation is CASSQGGRVYEQYF.

V is TRBV4-3 and J is TRBJ2-7; 10 nucleotides match TRBD1. Germline V gene data show CDR1 as LGHNA and CDR2 as YSLEER. The CDR3 runs 15 residues. V shed 0 bases and J 4 bases; nucleotides not matched to a gene: 3. In nucleotides, the CDR3 is TGCGCCAGCAGCCAAGATATGGGACAGGGGTACGAGCAGTACTTC. It is translated as CASSQDMGQGYEQYF.

The V call is TRBV5-1, the J call TRBJ2-1, with D tentatively TRBD1 (5 bases). The CDR3 covers 14 residues. The germline V gene encodes CDR1 SGHRS and CDR2 YFSETQ. The V and J ends lost 4 bases and 6 bases respectively, with 14 bases between them. In DNA form, the CDR3 reads TGCGCCAGCAGCCGGACATCCCGGACCAATGAGCAGTTCTTC. Its protein is CASSRTSRTNEQFF.

This clone showed up just a few times. This rearrangement joins TRBV9 to TRBJ2-7; D not resolved. Germline CDR1 and CDR2: SGDLS and YYNGEE. The CDR3 totals 12 residues. Trimming removed 3 bases from V and 0 bases from J, with 4 bases in between. CDR3 loop: CASSGLSYEQYF. In DNA form, the CDR3 reads TGTGCCAGCAGCGGACTCTCCTACGAGCAGTACTTC.

The chain recombines TRBV7-2 with TRBJ2-3; tentatively, D is TRBD2 (6 bases). Germline V gene lookup returns CDR1 SGHTA and CDR2 FQGNSA. V was clipped by 2 bases and J by 1 base, with 7 bases between them. The CDR3 is 14 amino acids. CDR3 sequence reads: CASSLSSGTDTQYF. CDR3 DNA: TGTGCCAGCAGCTTATCTAGCGGCACAGATACGCAGTATTTT.

The chain couples TRBV27 to TRBJ2-1; TRBD2 aligns across 7 bases. The CDR3 is 13 amino acids. V lost 8 bases and J lost 10; bases outside the gene matches: 11. Germline CDR1 is MNHEY and CDR2 is SMNVEV (reference sequence). The CDR3 DNA sequence: TGTGCCAGCCGGATATGGGAGGGCGGCGAGCAGTTCTTC. Encoded protein: CASRIWEGGEQFF.

The chain recombines TRBV7-2 with TRBJ2-5, with D possibly TRBD2 on 6 matching bases. The CDR3 contains 16 residues. With 4 bases removed from V and 4 bases from J, the gap between germline ends came to 19 bases. Germline V gene sequence: CDR1 SGHTA, CDR2 FQGNSA. CDR3 sequence reads: CASSSQALGAGETQYF. Written as DNA, the CDR3 is TGTGCCAGCAGCTCCCAAGCCCTCGGAGCGGGAGAGACCCAGTACTTC. Based on the CDR3 plus reference TRBV7-2 and TRBJ2-5, the full variable domain is GAGVSQSPSNKVTEKGKDVELRCDPISGHTALYWYRQSLGQGLEFLIYFQGNSAPDKSGLPSDRFSAERTGGSVSTLTIQRTQQEDSAVYLCASSSQALGAGETQYFGPGTRLLVL.

The rearrangement links TRBV7-9 to TRBJ2-3; the match to TRBD2 covers 12 bases. CDR3 size: 15 residues. The V and J ends lost 5 bases and 5 bases, in that order; junction bases with no gene match: 5. From germline, CDR1 is SEHNR and CDR2 FQNEAQ (reference sequence). This CDR3 reads CASSRTSGTRDTQYF. The CDR3 coding sequence is TGTGCCAGCAGCAGGACTAGCGGGACGAGAGATACGCAGTATTTT.

The chain combines TRBV28 with TRBJ1-5, with D possibly matching TRBD1 (5 bases). This CDR3 is built from 14 residues. V was cut by 8 bases and J by 4 bases, with 15 bases left in between. The V gene's germline CDR1 is MDHEN and CDR2 SYDVKM. The CDR3 sequence: CASYQGKVNQPQHF. The CDR3 coding sequence is TGTGCCAGCTATCAGGGAAAGGTTAATCAGCCCCAGCATTTT. Full variable domain (rest looked up from reference TRBV28 and TRBJ1-5): DVKVTQSSRYLVKRTGEKVFLECVQDMDHENMFWYRQDPGLGLRLIYFSYDVKMKEKGDIPEGYSVSREKKERFSLILESASTNQTSMYLCASYQGKVNQPQHFGDGTRLSIL.

This CDR3 reads CASSLTGINEKLFF. CDR3 in DNA: TGTGCCAGCAGTCTGACAGGGATTAATGAAAAACTGTTTTTT. This chain links TRBV28 with TRBJ1-4; 7 bases are shared with TRBD1. J lost 4 bases, V lost 5 bases, and 4 bases had no gene match. The germline gives CDR1 MDHEN, CDR2 SYDVKM. CDR3 length: 14 residues.